The rows below give T cell receptor beta chains drawn from one sample of a study of metastatic and nonmetastatic thyroid tumors. TCRdb re-called the PCR reads with MiXCR. The data show about 21,000 clones, around 12% seen once. The sample was blood. The receptors were gathered from a female donor with papillary thyroid cancer or a benign thyroid nodule (not recorded which). Some clones in this sample may be carry-over from other donors' samples. CDR3s include the opening cysteine and the closing phenylalanine or tryptophan. The D gene is left open where the match is weak. The size field reads once, few, many or a size class.

DNA: TGCGCCAGCAGCTCCGTACTAGCGAACTACAATGAGCAGTTCTTC; CDR3: CASSSVLANYNEQFF; D: TRBD2; size: many; J: TRBJ2-1; V: TRBV4-1; length: 15